This passage covers 27 T cell receptor beta chains from one sample sequenced in a study of memory CD4+ T cells and cytomegalovirus serostatus. TCRdb keeps only in-frame clones here, not all; method: immunoSEQ multiplex PCR. Of under 80,000 clones listed, 75% to 85% are singletons. Single viable CD3+CD4+CD8-CD45RO+ cells were sorted as the memory CD4+ T cells. The sequencing sample was made of memory CD4+ T cells from blood. All receptors derive from an adult in good health and CMV-seronegative.

J is TRBJ2-5 and V is TRBV18; D perhaps matches TRBD1 (6 bases). The CDR3 spans 16 residues. V was trimmed by 0 bases and J by 4 bases, leaving 15 bases between them. CDR1 KGHSH and CDR2 LQKENI come from the germline V gene. In DNA, the CDR3 is TGTGCCAGCTCACCACCTTTCCAGGGGATCGGAGAGACCCAGTACTTC. The encoded protein is CASSPPFQGIGETQYF. The complete variable domain, with remaining parts taken from reference TRBV18 and TRBJ2-5, reads NAGVMQNPRHLVRRRGQEARLRCSPMKGHSHVYWYRQLPEEGLKFMVYLQKENIIDESGMPKERFSAEFPKEGPSILRIQQVVRGDSAAYFCASSPPFQGIGETQYFGPGTRLLVL.

The genes are TRBV5-6 and TRBJ1-6, with 8 nucleotides matching TRBD1. The CDR3 runs 15 residues. Germline CDR1 is SGHDT and CDR2 is YYEEEE. J gave up 5 bases and V 4 bases, and 5 bases lay outside the gene matches. The CDR3 coding sequence is TGTGCCAGCAGCCTAAGGACAGGGAATAATTCACCCCTCCACTTT. Its protein product is CASSLRTGNNSPLHF.

In its sample, this clone was seen a few times. V gene TRBV6-5 combines with J gene TRBJ1-1; D is possibly TRBD1 (5 bases). Germline loops: CDR1 MNHEY, CDR2 SVGAGI. V was trimmed by 7 bases and J by 0 bases, leaving 12 bases between them. The CDR3 contains 14 residues. The CDR3 spells CASTSGPMNTEAFF. The DNA for the CDR3 is TGTGCCAGCACTTCGGGACCCATGAACACTGAAGCTTTCTTT.

The V call is TRBV14, the J call TRBJ2-3; 11 nucleotides align to TRBD2. The germline V gene has CDR1 SGHDN and CDR2 FVKESK. The CDR3 has 15 residues. After removal of 1 base from V and 10 bases from J, the junction contained 7 bases not matched to a gene. DNA for the CDR3: TGTGCCAGCAGCCAAGTGGATAGCGGGAGGGTCCCGCAGTATTTT. Translation gives CASSQVDSGRVPQYF.

The J gene is TRBJ2-1, the V gene TRBV4-2; unclear D gene. V was clipped by 0 bases and J by 9 bases, with 12 bases between them. The germline V gene encodes CDR1 LGHNA and CDR2 YNFKEQ. CDR3 length: 14 amino acids. This CDR3 reads CASSQERRAGEQFF. In DNA, the CDR3 is TGTGCCAGCAGCCAAGAACGTAGGGCCGGTGAGCAGTTCTTC.

The V call is TRBV29-1, the J call TRBJ2-1, with TRBD2 matching 12 bases. CDR1 and CDR2 (germline): SQVTM, ANQGSEA. J lost 4 bases, V lost 7 bases, and 5 bases had no gene match. The CDR3 length is 14 residues. The CDR3 nucleotides read TGCAGCGGGGGACTAGCGGGTTCTTACAATGAGCAGTTCTTC. Its protein product is CSGGLAGSYNEQFF.

The CDR3 loop is CASSGPQPYQPQHF. CDR3 nucleotide sequence: TGTGCCAGCAGTGGTCCACAACCGTACCAGCCCCAGCATTTT. This chain uses TRBV25-1 with TRBJ1-5; no clear D gene. Trimming stripped 4 bases from V and 7 bases from J, with 14 bases between. The CDR3 is 14 amino acids. Germline loops: CDR1 MGHDK, CDR2 SYGVNS.

This chain joins TRBV30 and TRBJ2-7, with TRBD2 as a possible D gene (6 bases). V shed 0 bases and J shed 0 bases, with 12 bases lying between them. The CDR3 is made up of 15 amino acids. The V gene's germline CDR1 is GTSNPN and CDR2 SVGIG (reference sequence). CDR3 region: CAWSVPGVSSYEQYF. In DNA, the CDR3 is TGTGCCTGGAGTGTACCGGGGGTGAGCTCCTACGAGCAGTACTTC.

The chain joins TRBV28 to TRBJ1-4; TRBD1 aligns across 8 bases. Germline CDR1 reads MDHEN; CDR2 reads SYDVKM. The CDR3 covers 14 residues. With 5 bases clipped from V and 8 bases from J, the junction kept 7 bases outside the gene matches. The CDR3 loop is CASSGQGGGEKLFF. Here the CDR3 DNA reads TGTGCCAGCAGTGGACAGGGCGGGGGGGAAAAACTGTTTTTT.

This chain connects TRBV12-2 to TRBJ1-5; TRBD1 is the table's D call, not checked against the DNA. TRBV12-2 is deemed a pseudogene. The CDR3 contains 18 residues. The CDR3 is CASLGDRKGGKSNQPQHF. The CDR3 region has the DNA TGTGCAAGTCTGGGGGACAGGAAGGGAGGGAAGAGCAATCAGCCCCAGCATTTT.

The gene calls are TRBV29-1 and TRBJ2-7; perhaps TRBD1 as D (6 bases). The ends were cut back, 7 bases at V and 0 bases at J, with 13 bases in the middle. Per germline, CDR1 SQVTM and CDR2 ANQGSEA. This CDR3 is built from 13 residues. The CDR3 DNA follows: TGCAGCGCTATGACAGGTAGCTCCTACGAGCAGTACTTC. Its translation is CSAMTGSSYEQYF.

The chain uses TRBV6-1 and TRBJ1-1; TRBD1 agrees at 10 bases. The V gene end was trimmed by 7 bases and the J gene end by 3 bases; junction bases not matched to a gene: 8. The CDR3 has 15 amino acids. The germline gives CDR1 MNHNS, CDR2 SASEGT. The CDR3 nucleotides are TGTGCCAGCATGAGTTCGGGACAGGGGTACACTGAAGCTTTCTTT. It codes for CASMSSGQGYTEAFF.

The chain links TRBV5-1 to TRBJ2-7, with TRBD1 matching over 12 bases. CDR1 and CDR2 (germline): SGHRS, YFSETQ. J lost 5 bases, V lost 0 bases, and 3 bases had no gene match. CDR3 length: 15 amino acids. The CDR3 nucleotides are TGCGCCAGCAGCTTGGGGGGACAGGGGGCCGACGAGCAGTACTTC. Translation: CASSLGGQGADEQYF. Variable domain in full (rest from reference TRBV5-1 and TRBJ2-7): KAGVTQTPRYLIKTRGQQVTLSCSPISGHRSVSWYQQTPGQGLQFLFEYFSETQRNKGNFPGRFSGRQFSNSRSEMNVSTLELGDSALYLCASSLGGQGADEQYFGPGTRLTVT.

J is TRBJ2-7 and V is TRBV4-2, with D hard to call. Germline CDR1 LGHNA, CDR2 YNFKEQ. Trimming shortened V by 0 bases and J by 2 bases, and 2 bases separated the two germline ends. The CDR3 covers 12 residues. The CDR3 region is CASSQDAYEQYF. The CDR3 DNA reads TGTGCCAGCAGCCAAGATGCCTACGAGCAGTACTTC.

The chain uses TRBV28 and TRBJ1-4; TRBD1 matches 7 bases. Trimming cost V 8 bases and J 3 bases; bases outside gene matches: 0. The CDR3 is 12 amino acids. Germline-derived CDR1 and CDR2 are MDHEN and SYDVKM. CDR3 sequence (DNA): TGTGCCAGCGGGACAGCTAATGAAAAACTGTTTTTT. Translating gives CASGTANEKLFF.

This chain connects TRBV15 to TRBJ2-5; unclear D gene. CDR3 length equals 14 residues. Deletions cut 0 bases from V and 1 base from J, with 6 bases between. Germline assignment: CDR1 LNHNV and CDR2 YYDKDF (reference sequence). The CDR3 DNA is TGTGCCACCAGCAGAGATCGACCCCAAGAGACCCAGTACTTC. This translates into CATSRDRPQETQYF.

The chain has TRBV28 and TRBJ1-3; D may be TRBD1 (5 bases). CDR1 MDHEN and CDR2 SYDVKM come from the germline V gene. The V and J ends lost 3 bases and 1 base respectively, with 10 bases between them. This CDR3 has 15 amino acids. The CDR3 DNA follows: TGTGCCAGCAGTTTGGGGGTCCGGTCTGGAAACACCATATATTTT. Translating gives CASSLGVRSGNTIYF. Together with reference TRBV28 and TRBJ1-3, the CDR3 gives the full variable domain: DVKVTQSSRYLVKRTGEKVFLECVQDMDHENMFWYRQDPGLGLRLIYFSYDVKMKEKGDIPEGYSVSREKKERFSLILESASTNQTSMYLCASSLGVRSGNTIYFGEGSWLTVV.

This sequence joins TRBV19 and TRBJ2-2; D gene uncertain. The ends were cut back, 5 bases at V and 3 bases at J, with 7 bases in the middle. Looked up from germline, CDR1 is LNHDA and CDR2 is SQIVND (reference sequence). This CDR3 spans 13 amino acids. The CDR3 DNA follows: TGTGCCAGTAGTCCAGAGTACACCGGGGAGCTGTTTTTT. Translation gives CASSPEYTGELFF.

The rearrangement joins TRBV27 to TRBJ2-7; 12 positions match TRBD2. This CDR3 spans 18 amino acids. The V gene's germline CDR1 is MNHEY and CDR2 SMNVEV (reference sequence). J was trimmed by 6 bases and V by 5 bases; bases with no gene match: 17. The CDR3 coding sequence is TGTGCCAGCAGTCCCGGGACTAGCGGGCACCATGTCCTAGGCGAGCAGTACTTC. Residues: CASSPGTSGHHVLGEQYF.

This chain links TRBV6-1 with TRBJ1-5; no firm D call. This CDR3 contains 12 residues. V was cut by 4 bases and J by 1 base, with 2 bases left in between. CDR1 and CDR2 from the germline V gene are MNHNS and SASEGT. Here the CDR3 reads CASSVSNQPQHF. CDR3 coding DNA: TGTGCCAGCAGTGTGAGCAATCAGCCCCAGCATTTT.

The V and J genes are TRBV4-1 and TRBJ2-7; 7 bases agree with TRBD2. Germline CDR1 MGHRA, CDR2 YSYEKL. The CDR3 covers 14 residues. J was trimmed by 4 bases and V by 4 bases; bases with no gene match: 7. The CDR3 protein is CASSLRGRTYEQYF. CDR3 in DNA: TGCGCCAGCAGCCTCCGCGGGAGAACATACGAGCAGTACTTC.

The rearrangement uses TRBV30 and TRBJ1-3, with D maybe TRBD1 (5 bases). Deletions cut 5 bases from V and 0 bases from J, with 26 bases between. CDR1 GTSNPN and CDR2 SVGIG come from the germline V gene (reference sequence). The CDR3 is made up of 19 amino acids. CDR3 protein: CAWGGRAGSPGNSGNTIYF. DNA for the CDR3: TGTGCCTGGGGAGGGCGGGCAGGGAGCCCGGGGAACTCTGGAAACACCATATATTTT.

This chain links TRBV18 with TRBJ1-2, with D perhaps TRBD1 (5 bases). Trimming took off 3 bases at V and 0 bases at J, with 11 bases between the two ends. The germline V gene has CDR1 KGHSH and CDR2 LQKENI. The CDR3 is 15 amino acids. The CDR3 spells CASSPPGGTNYGYTF. In DNA form, the CDR3 reads TGTGCCAGCTCACCTCCGGGGGGGACTAACTATGGCTACACCTTC. The full variable domain, its missing parts supplied by reference TRBV18 and TRBJ1-2, is NAGVMQNPRHLVRRRGQEARLRCSPMKGHSHVYWYRQLPEEGLKFMVYLQKENIIDESGMPKERFSAEFPKEGPSILRIQQVVRGDSAAYFCASSPPGGTNYGYTFGSGTRLTVV.

The chain links TRBV7-3 to TRBJ2-2; 10 nucleotides align to TRBD2. The ends lost 2 bases at V and 4 bases at J; junction bases unmatched: 10. This CDR3 comprises 18 residues. Germline CDR1 reads SGHTA; CDR2 reads FQGTGA. The CDR3 reads CASSLHAPGLATTGELFF. Written as DNA, the CDR3 is TGTGCCAGCAGCTTACATGCCCCGGGACTAGCGACCACCGGGGAGCTGTTTTTT.

The chain recombines TRBV5-6 with TRBJ1-5, with 12 bases that match TRBD1. This CDR3 has 17 residues. V shed 2 bases, J shed 6 bases, and the junction held 9 bases outside the gene matches. Germline CDR1 is SGHDT and CDR2 is YYEEEE. CDR3 residues: CASSFLGDRGLGQPQHF. The CDR3 DNA is TGTGCCAGCAGCTTCCTTGGGGACAGGGGGCTGGGTCAGCCCCAGCATTTT.

The V call is TRBV5-1, the J call TRBJ2-1; D is perhaps TRBD1 (6 bases). CDR3 size: 18 residues. From germline, CDR1 is SGHRS and CDR2 YFSETQ. V lost 0 bases to trimming and J lost 3 bases, with 19 bases between them. CDR3 amino acids: CASSLASKGENYYNEQFF. The CDR3 coding sequence is TGCGCCAGCAGCTTGGCATCCAAGGGGGAAAATTACTACAATGAGCAGTTCTTC. The full variable domain, rest sourced from reference TRBV5-1 and TRBJ2-1, is KAGVTQTPRYLIKTRGQQVTLSCSPISGHRSVSWYQQTPGQGLQFLFEYFSETQRNKGNFPGRFSGRQFSNSRSEMNVSTLELGDSALYLCASSLASKGENYYNEQFFGPGTRLTVL.

This chain uses TRBV15 with TRBJ2-5; possible D gene TRBD2, 6 bases. The V gene's germline CDR1 is LNHNV and CDR2 YYDKDF (reference sequence). The CDR3 loop spans 14 amino acids. Trimming took off 3 bases at V and 3 bases at J, with 11 bases between the two ends. The CDR3 DNA is TGTGCCACCAGCAGGGAGGGATCCAAAGAGACCCAGTACTTC. Amino acid sequence: CATSREGSKETQYF.